The T cell receptor beta chain described here comes from a study of blood T cell repertoires in COVID-19. The overall study: Donors in the United States, Italy and Spain gave samples during acute or convalescent COVID-19.

Among Cohort 3 donors, those recovered had two negative PCRs, clearance, or symptom resolution. Assay used: immunoSEQ multiplex PCR; TCRdb lists only in-frame clones, some missing. The sample holds some 490,000 clones, around 85% seen once. The CDR3 is made up of 14 amino acids. Looked up from germline, CDR1 is SGDLS and CDR2 is YYNGEE. The V gene lost 0 bases and the J gene lost 6 bases, with 12 bases spanning the gap. The clonotype was recovered from a woman aged 55-69 years who had recovered from COVID-19. The sequenced sample consisted of PBMCs or T cells enriched from blood (not recorded which). This sequence joins TRBV9 and TRBJ1-1, with no clear D. The CDR3 spells CASSVDGDSAEAFF. CDR3 coding DNA: TGTGCCAGCAGCGTAGACGGAGACTCGGCTGAAGCTTTCTTT.